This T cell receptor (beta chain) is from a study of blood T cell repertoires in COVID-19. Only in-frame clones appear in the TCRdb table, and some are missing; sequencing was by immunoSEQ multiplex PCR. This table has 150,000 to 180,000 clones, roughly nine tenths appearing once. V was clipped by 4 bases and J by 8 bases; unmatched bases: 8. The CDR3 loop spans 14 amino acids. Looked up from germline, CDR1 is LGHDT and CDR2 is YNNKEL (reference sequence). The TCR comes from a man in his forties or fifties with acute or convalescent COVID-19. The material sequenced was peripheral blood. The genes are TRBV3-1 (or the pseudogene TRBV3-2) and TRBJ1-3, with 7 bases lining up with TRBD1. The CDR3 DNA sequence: TGTGCCAGCAGCCCCTTACAGGGGAGCGACACCATATATTTT. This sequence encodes CASSPLQGSDTIYF.